The present entry profiles one T cell receptor (beta chain) with its context. At the DNA level, this CDR3 is encoded by other sequences in the same sample as well. This entry comes from a study of Ad26.COV2.S vaccination and SARS-CoV-2 variants. The data were produced by immunoSEQ multiplex PCR, yet TCRdb's version contains in-frame clones alone and is incomplete. Here the sample spans roughly 180,000 clones, 87% being singletons. Specimen: peripheral blood, collected after recovery from COVID-19. The receptor's source is a human donor who had recovered from COVID-19.

In DNA form, the CDR3 reads TGTGCCAGCAGTGACCGGGACTCTTCCTACGAGCAGTACTTC. Its protein product is CASSDRDSSYEQYF. The V call is TRBV2, the J call TRBJ2-7; the D gene is possibly TRBD2 (6 bases). Germline CDR1 and CDR2: SNHLY and FYNNEI. Trimming cost V 3 bases and J 1 base, with 10 bases left between them. The CDR3 has 14 residues.